The following is a TCR beta chain sequence with its context. Its antigen is still unknown. Within one base of it there is no much larger clone, and no base qualities were kept. The sample comes from a study of blood T cell repertoires in COVID-19 (dated by TCRdb to about 2020). For context, the study as a whole: The collaborator samples originated in the United States, Italy and Spain and spanned the acute and convalescent phases of COVID-19. Nearly every sample came with metadata listing a de-identified subject ID, COVID-19 status, age in years and sex. The samples were drawn from the first 160 participants of the ongoing ImmuneRACE study and from 950 to 1,500 subjects provided by 6 global collaborators. Where HLA class I and class II types were available, the types were taken from metadata supplied by the sample provider, not from assay-based typing. Subjects who had been exposed to COVID-19, were actively infected with it, or had recovered from it provided the deeply sampled blood TCRbeta repertoires that made up the dataset. The repertoires were released in a freely available public database intended as a resource for research on the immune response to SARS-CoV-2. The material from the prospective study consisted of cDNA or gDNA derived from T cells, B-cell-depleted T cells, or PBMCs.

General conclusions and limits of the study: Clinical and demographic metadata were provided uncurated, with the amount varying by source and participant.

Whole blood was collected in K2EDTA tubes by collaborating institutions according to the institutions' own protocols. For TCRbeta analysis, collaborator samples were shipped as frozen whole blood, as isolated PBMCs, or as DNA extracted from either sample type. The immunoSEQ Assay, a bias-controlled multiplex PCR, was used to amplify TCRbeta CDR3 regions from genomic DNA. Per the source publication's procedure: The number of nucleated cells in each sample was estimated by amplification of reference gene primers within the assay. To quantify the absolute abundance of each unique TCRbeta CDR3 rearrangement, sequence reads were collapsed and filtered. For each sample, productive Simpson clonality was calculated as the square root of Simpson's diversity index across productive rearrangements. The clones in this table, taken by TCRdb from immuneACCESS, are in-frame only. Not every clone is retained; where verified, under half of the shortfall comes from an unresolved V gene, and the cause of the rest is unknown. From that table come the V and J calls and clone size; the DNA was used to work out D and trimming. This sample gives 150,000 or so clones in total; around 80% of them show up just once. Of the sample, approximately 14% is held by the ten largest clones.

The CDR3 runs 14 amino acids, cysteine and phenylalanine included. Just CDR3 DNA is preserved here, 42 bases in frame from base 1. As encoded in the germline V gene (reference sequence), CDR1 is SEHNR while CDR2 is FQNEAQ. V is clipped by 5 bases and J by 3 bases, and the sequence between their germline boundaries is 13 bases long. Sequencing input: peripheral blood. The TCR sequence derives from a human donor with acute or convalescent COVID-19. The donor label of this sample is uncertain. The chain is encoded by TRBV7-9 joined to TRBJ2-5; the D segment could be TRBD2, given 5 matching bases. The DNA sequence reads TGTGCCAGCAGCCCGGGGTCTAATGAAGAGACCCAGTACTTC. Translated, this gives CASSPGSNEETQYF.